This T cell receptor beta chain was identified during a study of cytomegalovirus exposure and HLA in healthy donors. Study observations and caveats: The authors enumerated roughly 160 TCR beta chains as linked to cytomegalovirus.

Separate from the roughly 670-subject first cohort, the roughly 130-subject validation cohort was the one that the donors belonged to. For this clone: The target antigen is unknown.

The CDR3 contains 18 residues. J was trimmed by 0 bases and V by 2 bases; bases with no gene match: 4. The germline V gene has CDR1 MGHRA and CDR2 YSYEKL. Libraries were prepared by immunoSEQ multiplex PCR; TCRdb keeps only in-frame clonotypes and omits some of them. This sample carries around 260,000 clones, 80% to 95% of them seen once, and the ten largest clones take 3% to 3.5%. This rearrangement joins TRBV4-1 to TRBJ2-6; TRBD1 matches 10 bases. What was sequenced was PBMCs. The receptor was isolated from a woman aged 25 to 39 in good health and CMV-seronegative. The DNA of the CDR3 is TGCGCCAGCAGCCAACCGGGACAGGGGAGCTCTGGGGCCAACGTCCTGACTTTC. Amino acid sequence: CASSQPGQGSSGANVLTF.